This T cell receptor beta chain was recorded in a study of blood T cell repertoires in COVID-19. Sequencing was performed with immunoSEQ multiplex PCR; in TCRdb, only in-frame clones are kept and a portion is missing. Counted here are fewer than 250,000 clones, 80% to 90% occurring once; the ten biggest clones make up 3% to 4.5%. The CDR3 extends over 13 amino acids. Trimming took 6 bases from V and 3 from J, leaving 9 bases between them. Participant age was about 18 to 89 years, and participants resided in around 24 US areas. The TCR was taken from a woman in her thirties or forties with acute COVID-19. The V call is TRBV12-3 or TRBV12-4, the J call TRBJ1-5; TRBD1 might be the D (6 bases). The sample taken for sequencing was PBMCs or T cells enriched from blood (not recorded which). The CDR3 reads CASSRGINQPQHF. The CDR3 bases are TGTGCCAGCAGCAGGGGCATCAATCAGCCCCAGCATTTT.